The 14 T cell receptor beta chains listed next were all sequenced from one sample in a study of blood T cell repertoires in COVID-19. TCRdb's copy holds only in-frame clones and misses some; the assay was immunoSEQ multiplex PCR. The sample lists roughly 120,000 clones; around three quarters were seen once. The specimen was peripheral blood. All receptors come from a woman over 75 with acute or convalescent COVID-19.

As DNA, the CDR3 is TGTGCCAGCAGCTACTACACATGGGACAGCGTATCGGGCTACACCTTC. Protein sequence: CASSYYTWDSVSGYTF. J is TRBJ1-2 and V is TRBV5-6; 7 bases are shared with TRBD1. This CDR3 contains 16 residues. V gave up 3 bases and J gave up 8 bases; unmatched junction bases: 16. CDR1 is SGHDT, CDR2 YYEEEE, per germline.

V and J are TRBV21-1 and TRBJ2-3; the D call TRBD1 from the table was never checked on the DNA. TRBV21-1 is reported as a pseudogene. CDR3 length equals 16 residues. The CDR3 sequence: CASSASDRGSTDTQYF. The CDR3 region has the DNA TGTGCCAGCAGCGCGTCGGACAGGGGTAGCACAGATACGCAGTATTTT.

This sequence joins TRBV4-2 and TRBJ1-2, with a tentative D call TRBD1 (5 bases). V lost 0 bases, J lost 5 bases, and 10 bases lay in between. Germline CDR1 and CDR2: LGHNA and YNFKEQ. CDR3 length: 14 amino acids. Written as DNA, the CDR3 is TGTGCCAGCAGCCAAGATGAGGCAGGGTATGGCTACACCTTC. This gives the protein CASSQDEAGYGYTF.

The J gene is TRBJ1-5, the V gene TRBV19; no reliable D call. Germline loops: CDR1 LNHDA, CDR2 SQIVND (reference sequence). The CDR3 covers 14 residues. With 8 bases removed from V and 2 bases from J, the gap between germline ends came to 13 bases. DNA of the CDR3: TGTGCCAGTCGGGGTAGTTTCGGCAATCAGCCCCAGCATTTT. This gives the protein CASRGSFGNQPQHF.

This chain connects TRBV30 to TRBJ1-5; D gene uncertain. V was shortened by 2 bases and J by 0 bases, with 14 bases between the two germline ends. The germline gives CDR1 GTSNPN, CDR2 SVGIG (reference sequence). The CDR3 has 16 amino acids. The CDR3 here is CAWSFPGSYSNQPQHF. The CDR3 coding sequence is TGTGCCTGGAGTTTCCCGGGGAGCTATAGCAATCAGCCCCAGCATTTT.

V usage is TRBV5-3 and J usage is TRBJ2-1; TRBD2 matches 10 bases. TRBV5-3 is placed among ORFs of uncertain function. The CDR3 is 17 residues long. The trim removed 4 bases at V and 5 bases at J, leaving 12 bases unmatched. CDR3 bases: TGTGCCAGAAGCCCCGGCGGGTGGCTAGCGGGGGACAATGAGCAGTTCTTC. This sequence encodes CARSPGGWLAGDNEQFF.

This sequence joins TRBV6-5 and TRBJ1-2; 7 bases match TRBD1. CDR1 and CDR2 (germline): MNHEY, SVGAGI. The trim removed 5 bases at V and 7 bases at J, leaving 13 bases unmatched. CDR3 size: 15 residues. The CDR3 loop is CASSRPHRGGGGYTF. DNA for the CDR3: TGTGCCAGCAGTCGCCCGCACAGGGGAGGTGGTGGCTACACCTTC.

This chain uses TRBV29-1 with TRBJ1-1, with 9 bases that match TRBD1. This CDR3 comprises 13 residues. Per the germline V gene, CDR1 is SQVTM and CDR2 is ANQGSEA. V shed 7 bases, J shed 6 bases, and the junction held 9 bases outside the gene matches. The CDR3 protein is CSGEQGAPAEAFF. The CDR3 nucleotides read TGCAGCGGCGAACAGGGGGCGCCGGCTGAAGCTTTCTTT.

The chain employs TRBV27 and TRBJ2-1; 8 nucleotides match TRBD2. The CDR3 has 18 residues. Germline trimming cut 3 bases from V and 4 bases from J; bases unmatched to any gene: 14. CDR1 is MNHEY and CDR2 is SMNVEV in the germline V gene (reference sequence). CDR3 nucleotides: TGTGCCAGCAGTTTGAGAGTGGTAGTAGCGGGAATGTACAATGAGCAGTTCTTC. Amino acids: CASSLRVVVAGMYNEQFF.

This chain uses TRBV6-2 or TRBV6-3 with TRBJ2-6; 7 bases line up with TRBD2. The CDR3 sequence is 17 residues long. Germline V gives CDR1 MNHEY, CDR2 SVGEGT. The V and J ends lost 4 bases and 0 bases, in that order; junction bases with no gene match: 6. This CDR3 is CASSLTGGSSGANVLTF. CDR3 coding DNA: TGTGCCAGCAGTTTGACGGGGGGTAGCTCTGGGGCCAACGTCCTGACTTTC.

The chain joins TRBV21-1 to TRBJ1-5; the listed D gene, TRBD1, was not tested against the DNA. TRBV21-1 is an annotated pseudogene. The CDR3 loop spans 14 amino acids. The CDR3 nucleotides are TGTGCCAGCAGCCCCCGACAGGGGTATCAGCCCCAGCATTTT. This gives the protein CASSPRQGYQPQHF.

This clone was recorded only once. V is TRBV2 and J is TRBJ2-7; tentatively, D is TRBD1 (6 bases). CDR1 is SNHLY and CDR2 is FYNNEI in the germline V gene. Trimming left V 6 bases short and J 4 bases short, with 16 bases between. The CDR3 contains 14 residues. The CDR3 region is CASSPRGTLYEQYF. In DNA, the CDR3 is TGTGCCAGCAGCCCCAGAGGGACACTGTACGAGCAGTACTTC.

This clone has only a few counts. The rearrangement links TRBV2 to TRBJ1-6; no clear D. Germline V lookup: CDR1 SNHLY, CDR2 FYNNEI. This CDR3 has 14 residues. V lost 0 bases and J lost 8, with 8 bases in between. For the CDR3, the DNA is TGTGCCAGCAGTGAAGCGCTTCCGGATTCACCCCTCCACTTT. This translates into CASSEALPDSPLHF.

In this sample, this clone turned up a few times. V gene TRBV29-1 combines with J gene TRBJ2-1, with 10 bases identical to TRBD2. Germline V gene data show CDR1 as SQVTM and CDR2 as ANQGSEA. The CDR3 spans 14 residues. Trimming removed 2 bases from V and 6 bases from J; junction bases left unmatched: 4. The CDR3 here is CSVETSGNVNEQFF. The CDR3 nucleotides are TGCAGCGTTGAAACTAGCGGGAATGTCAATGAGCAGTTCTTC.